Each of the 21 T cell receptor beta chains below was sequenced from the same sample in a study of cytomegalovirus exposure and HLA in healthy donors (dated by TCRdb to 2016 to 2017). The method behind the library was the immunoSEQ multiplex PCR assay. A mixture of 60 forward primers for TCR Vbeta segments and 13 reverse primers for TCR Jbeta segments was used in the multiplex PCR. This immuneACCESS table, as held by TCRdb, lists in-frame sequences with V and J called but not all clones. Of the missing ones, under half trace to an unresolved V gene in checked studies; the others have no known cause. The sample contains under 200,000 clones, around 83% of them found a single time. The ten most abundant clones make up 1.7% of the sample. The material sequenced was PBMCs. All receptors come from a man in his forties in good health and CMV-seropositive.

V and J are TRBV25-1 and TRBJ2-1; 11 bases are shared with TRBD2. CDR1 and CDR2 (germline): MGHDK, SYGVNS. The CDR3 length is 17 residues. Trimming removed 10 bases from V and 3 bases from J; junction bases left unmatched: 14. The CDR3 protein is CATSTIPSGRLYNEQFF. The CDR3 bases are TGTGCCACCTCCACTATACCTAGCGGGAGGCTCTACAATGAGCAGTTCTTC.

The rearrangement uses TRBV10-2 and TRBJ2-7; 8 bases align to TRBD1. V shed 7 bases and J 3 bases; nucleotides not matched to a gene: 2. Per germline, CDR1 WSHSY and CDR2 SAAADI. The CDR3 runs 12 residues. As DNA, the CDR3 is TGCGCCAGCACGGACAGGGTCTACGAGCAGTACTTC. As protein: CASTDRVYEQYF.

This clone turned up a few times. The V and J genes are TRBV18 and TRBJ2-7, with a weak D call TRBD1 (6 bases). CDR3 length: 14 residues. V gave up 3 bases and J gave up 1 base, with 10 bases separating them. Germline loops: CDR1 KGHSH, CDR2 LQKENI. Here the CDR3 DNA reads TGTGCCAGCTCACCCCTGACAGGATCCTACGAGCAGTACTTC. This sequence encodes CASSPLTGSYEQYF.

The rearrangement links TRBV18 to TRBJ1-2; TRBD1 aligns across 11 bases. Trimming cost V 2 bases and J 6 bases; bases outside gene matches: 5. Germline V lookup: CDR1 KGHSH, CDR2 LQKENI. The CDR3 spans 15 residues. The DNA of the CDR3 is TGTGCCAGCTCACCAACCGGGACAGGGGGTAATGGCTACACCTTC. Translating it yields CASSPTGTGGNGYTF.

The gene calls are TRBV29-1 and TRBJ1-1, with D unresolved. CDR3 length: 12 residues. Trimming shortened V by 6 bases and J by 1 base, and 9 bases separated the two germline ends. CDR1 SQVTM and CDR2 ANQGSEA come from the germline V gene. The DNA for the CDR3 is TGCAGCGTGTATAAGCAGAACACTGAAGCTTTCTTT. Amino acid sequence: CSVYKQNTEAFF.

The CDR3 reads CASSPSGDRQETQYF. As DNA, the CDR3 is TGTGCCAGCAGCCCTAGTGGGGACAGGCAAGAGACCCAGTACTTC. The chain carries TRBV5-4 and TRBJ2-5, with 8 bases fitting TRBD1. The CDR3 is made up of 15 amino acids. In germline, CDR1 is SGHNT, CDR2 YYREEE (reference sequence). J gave up 2 bases and V 4 bases, and 7 bases lay outside the gene matches.

This chain connects TRBV4-3 to TRBJ2-1, with TRBD2 identical over 10 bases. The CDR3 runs 16 residues. Looked up from germline, CDR1 is LGHNA and CDR2 is YSLEER. V shed 2 bases and J 9 bases; nucleotides not matched to a gene: 10. This CDR3 is CASSQLAGALQSEQFF. In DNA form, the CDR3 reads TGCGCCAGCAGCCAACTAGCGGGAGCTCTACAGAGTGAGCAGTTCTTC.

This clone was recorded only once. The chain recombines TRBV2 with TRBJ1-5; D is possibly TRBD1 (5 bases). The CDR3 length is 17 residues. CDR1 and CDR2 from the germline V gene are SNHLY and FYNNEI. V shed 1 base and J shed 1 base, with 14 bases lying between them. CDR3 bases: TGTGCCAGCAGTGAAGGGAGTTGGGGCACGAGCAATCAGCCCCAGCATTTT. Protein product: CASSEGSWGTSNQPQHF.

This clone was found once. The same CDR3 can be traced to other DNA sequences in this sample. The rearrangement uses TRBV29-1 and TRBJ1-2; 9 bases match TRBD1. The CDR3 has 13 residues. CDR1 and CDR2 (germline): SQVTM, ANQGSEA. J gave up 4 bases and V 3 bases, and 3 bases lay outside the gene matches. The CDR3 here is CSVEKDRGYGYTF. In DNA form, the CDR3 reads TGCAGCGTTGAGAAGGACAGGGGCTATGGCTACACCTTC.

The V call is TRBV14, the J call TRBJ2-7; 9 nucleotides agree with TRBD1. The CDR3 has 14 amino acids. Germline trimming cut 3 bases from V and 2 bases from J; bases unmatched to any gene: 2. Germline V CDR1 and CDR2: SGHDN, FVKESK. CDR3: CASSHGTGTYEQYF. CDR3 nucleotide sequence: TGTGCCAGCAGCCACGGGACAGGGACCTACGAGCAGTACTTC.

The chain carries TRBV10-3 and TRBJ1-5, with TRBD1 matching over 9 bases. CDR3 length: 18 residues. Per germline, CDR1 ENHRY and CDR2 SYGVKD. J was trimmed by 1 base and V by 3 bases; bases with no gene match: 10. CDR3 protein: CAISEWDRELTSNQPQHF. The CDR3 region has the DNA TGTGCCATCAGTGAATGGGACAGGGAATTAACAAGCAATCAGCCCCAGCATTTT.

The chain has TRBV30 and TRBJ1-5; no clear D gene. Germline loops: CDR1 GTSNPN, CDR2 SVGIG (reference sequence). The CDR3 sequence is 14 residues long. Trimming left V 5 bases short and J 2 bases short, with 13 bases between. CDR3 bases: TGTGCCTGGGGCGGCCCTTGGGGCAATCAGCCCCAGCATTTT. As protein: CAWGGPWGNQPQHF.

V usage is TRBV2 and J usage is TRBJ2-3, with D tentatively TRBD2 (6 bases). This CDR3 spans 13 amino acids. V lost 9 bases and J 4 bases, leaving 14 bases between the germline ends. The germline V gene has CDR1 SNHLY and CDR2 FYNNEI. Here the CDR3 reads CARKWTNADTQYF. The CDR3 bases are TGTGCCAGAAAATGGACTAACGCAGATACGCAGTATTTT.

The V call is TRBV7-9, the J call TRBJ1-1; 8 nucleotides match TRBD1. CDR3 length equals 13 residues. The trim removed 4 bases at V and 7 bases at J, leaving 5 bases unmatched. Germline loops: CDR1 SEHNR, CDR2 FQNEAQ (reference sequence). CDR3 bases: TGTGCCAGCAGCTCGGGACAGGAGGATGAAGCTTTCTTT. Translated: CASSSGQEDEAFF.

Only one count was recorded for this clone. CDR3 sequence reads: CASTTGRDLFGNTIYF. CDR3 nucleotides: TGCGCCAGCACGACAGGGCGAGATTTGTTCGGAAACACCATATATTTT. The J gene is TRBJ1-3, the V gene TRBV23-1; 7 bases are shared with TRBD1. TRBV23-1 is filed as an ORF, its function uncertain. The ends lost 7 bases at V and 4 bases at J; junction bases unmatched: 13. This CDR3 is built from 16 residues.

The chain combines TRBV25-1 with TRBJ2-5; possible D gene TRBD1, 6 bases. Looked up from germline, CDR1 is MGHDK and CDR2 is SYGVNS. This CDR3 comprises 17 residues. V lost 0 bases, J lost 0 bases, and 14 bases lay in between. The DNA for the CDR3 is TGTGCCAGCAGTGAATATTTAAGGGGGTCGAACCAAGAGACCCAGTACTTC. This gives the protein CASSEYLRGSNQETQYF.

This chain connects TRBV4-1 to TRBJ2-6; weak D call: TRBD1 (5 bases). CDR1 and CDR2 (germline): MGHRA, YSYEKL. Trimming removed 3 bases from V and 2 bases from J, with 17 bases in between. The CDR3 sequence is 18 residues long. The CDR3 nucleotides read TGCGCCAGCAGCCAGGACCAGGGATGGGCAGCTGGGGCCAACGTCCTGACTTTC. It encodes CASSQDQGWAAGANVLTF.

The chain's CDR3 is CASRLENSPAGVNNEQFF. CDR3 DNA: TGTGCAAGTCGCTTAGAAAACTCTCCAGCGGGAGTAAACAATGAGCAGTTCTTC. The rearrangement links TRBV12-2 to TRBJ2-1; the table's TRBD2 call for D was not verified on the DNA. TRBV12-2 is recorded as a pseudogene. This CDR3 comprises 18 residues.

The chain has TRBV4-3 and TRBJ2-2; TRBD2 matches 10 bases. The CDR3 totals 18 residues. The ends lost 2 bases at V and 7 bases at J; junction bases unmatched: 13. In germline, CDR1 is LGHNA, CDR2 YSLEER. Here the CDR3 reads CASSQSPLAGVRDGELFF. CDR3 nucleotides: TGCGCCAGCAGCCAATCCCCCCTAGCGGGAGTACGGGACGGGGAGCTGTTTTTT.

The chain uses TRBV5-1 and TRBJ2-1, with D possibly matching TRBD1 (5 bases). CDR1 is SGHRS and CDR2 is YFSETQ in the germline V gene. The CDR3 spans 15 residues. Between the trimmed V and J ends, which lost 0 bases and 8 bases, there was a span of 15 bases. The CDR3 region has the DNA TGCGCCAGCAGCTTGGTAATGTCAGGGAAAGATGAGCAGTTCTTC. Residues: CASSLVMSGKDEQFF.

The V gene is TRBV11-2, the J gene TRBJ2-1; 7 bases are shared with TRBD2. The V gene's germline CDR1 is SGHAT and CDR2 FQNNGV. V gave up 0 bases and J gave up 16 bases; unmatched junction bases: 9. The CDR3 contains 13 residues. The CDR3 sequence is CASSLDLGGKGFF. The CDR3 bases are TGTGCCAGCAGCTTAGATTTGGGAGGGAAAGGTTTCTTC.